The rows below give T cell receptor beta chains drawn from one sample of a study of cytomegalovirus exposure and HLA in healthy donors. Produced via immunoSEQ multiplex PCR; TCRdb's table is partial and in-frame only. Among about 120,000 clones listed, about two thirds were seen once. Sequencing used PBMCs. Every receptor here comes from a woman aged 40 to 55 in good health and CMV-seropositive. The CDR3 runs from the conserved cysteine through the conserved F or W. Each record gives: V gene, D gene, J gene, clone size, CDR3 protein, CDR3 DNA. The D gene is left open where the match is weak. Some rows have no size entry. The others give once, few or many, or a class for an expanded clone.

V: TRBV10-3; D: -; J: TRBJ1-6; size: -; CDR3: CAISERSNSNNSPLHF; DNA: TGTGCCATCAGTGAGCGGAGTAATTCGAATAATTCACCCCTCCACTTT
V: TRBV7-9; D: -; J: TRBJ1-1; size: few; CDR3: CASSLWGRRGANTEAFF; DNA: TGTGCCAGCAGCTTATGGGGGCGACGAGGGGCCAACACTGAAGCTTTCTTT
V: TRBV2; D: -; J: TRBJ2-7; size: -; CDR3: CASNRVSSYEQYF; DNA: TGTGCCAGCAACAGGGTTAGCTCCTACGAGCAGTACTTC
V: TRBV5-1; D: -; J: TRBJ2-5; size: -; CDR3: CASSLASGEQQETQYF; DNA: TGCGCCAGCAGCTTGGCTTCCGGGGAGCAGCAAGAGACCCAGTACTTC
V: TRBV2; D: TRBD1; J: TRBJ1-1; size: -; CDR3: CASNKQGAGTEAFF; DNA: TGTGCCAGCAATAAACAGGGGGCGGGGACTGAAGCTTTCTTT
V: TRBV5-6; D: -; J: TRBJ1-2; size: -; CDR3: CASSLGARGGYTF; DNA: TGTGCCAGCAGCTTGGGGGCCCGTGGTGGCTACACCTTC
V: TRBV9; D: -; J: TRBJ2-7; size: few; CDR3: CASSVGDSGEQYF; DNA: TGTGCCAGCAGCGTAGGTGATAGTGGCGAGCAGTACTTC
V: TRBV7-8; D: -; J: TRBJ2-3; size: -; CDR3: CASSPLQEVPDTQYF; DNA: TGTGCCAGCAGCCCGCTTCAAGAGGTCCCAGATACGCAGTATTTT
V: TRBV9; D: TRBD1; J: TRBJ1-1; size: few; CDR3: CASSLTGGRTEAFF; DNA: TGTGCCAGCAGCCTGACAGGGGGAAGAACTGAAGCTTTCTTT
V: TRBV9; D: -; J: TRBJ1-3; size: -; CDR3: CASSARISGNTIYF; DNA: TGTGCCAGCAGCGCCAGAATCTCTGGAAACACCATATATTTT
V: TRBV2; D: TRBD2; J: TRBJ2-3; size: -; CDR3: CASSELAGGLTDTQYF; DNA: TGTGCCAGCAGTGAACTAGCGGGGGGCCTAACAGATACGCAGTATTTT